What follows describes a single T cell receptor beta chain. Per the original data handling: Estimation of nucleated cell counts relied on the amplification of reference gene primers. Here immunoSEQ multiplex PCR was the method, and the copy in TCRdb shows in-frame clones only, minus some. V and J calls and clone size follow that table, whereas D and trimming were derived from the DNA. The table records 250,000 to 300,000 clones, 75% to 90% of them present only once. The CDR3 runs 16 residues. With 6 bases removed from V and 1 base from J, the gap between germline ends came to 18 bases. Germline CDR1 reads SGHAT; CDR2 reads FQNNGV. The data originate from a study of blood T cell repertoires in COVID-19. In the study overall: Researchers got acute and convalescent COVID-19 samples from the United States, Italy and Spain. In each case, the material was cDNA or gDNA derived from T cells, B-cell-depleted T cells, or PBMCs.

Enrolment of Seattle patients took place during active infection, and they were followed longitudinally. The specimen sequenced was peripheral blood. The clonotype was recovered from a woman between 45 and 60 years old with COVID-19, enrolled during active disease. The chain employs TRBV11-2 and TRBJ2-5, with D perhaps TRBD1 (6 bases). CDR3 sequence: CASRTTGGKTQETQYF. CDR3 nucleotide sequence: TGTGCCAGCAGGACGACAGGTGGGAAGACCCAAGAGACCCAGTACTTC.